This T cell receptor beta chain was documented in a study of T cell responses to AZD1222 COVID-19 vaccine. The protocol was immunoSEQ multiplex PCR, while the TCRdb copy is restricted to in-frame clones and leaves out a portion. The sample lists roughly 180,000 clones, about 90% occurring once. Germline V gene data show CDR1 as ENHRY and CDR2 as SYGVKD. The V gene end was trimmed by 5 bases and the J gene end by 0 bases; junction bases not matched to a gene: 3. The CDR3 has 15 amino acids. About this clone itself: Its antigen is currently unknown.

Study outcomes and limitations: It was only five to seven AZD1222 recipients who were seropositive at baseline.

Specimen: peripheral blood, collected 28 days after the second AZD1222 dose. The V gene is TRBV10-3, the J gene TRBJ1-3, with 8 bases aligning to TRBD1. This TCR was sampled from an adult who received the AZD1222 COVID-19 vaccine. CDR3 loop: CAISKGQGSGNTIYF. Written as DNA, the CDR3 is TGTGCCATCAGTAAAGGACAGGGCTCTGGAAACACCATATATTTT.